This entry lists 13 T cell receptor beta chains sequenced from one sample in a study of blood T cells in healthy people across ages. Alongside a J-beta primer mix, a sample-barcoded 5' primer served in a second PCR lasting about 7 to 12 cycles. TCRdb independently ran MiXCR on the 5' RACE reads; one entry per CDR3 protein. The data hold hundreds of thousands of distinct CDR3 sequences, with roughly 43% observed a single time. Input material: blood. The receptors were gathered from a man at least 80 years old in good health.

This clonotype has a count of ten or more. A read error may account for a junction end that differs from germline. The chain carries TRBV7-2 and TRBJ2-3; the D gene is possibly TRBD2 (5 bases). The CDR3 is 12 residues long. Germline CDR1 and CDR2: SGHTA and FQGNSA. The CDR3, as DNA: TGTGCCAGCAGTGCTAGCAGAGATACGCAGTATTTT. Translating it yields CASSASRDTQYF.

This clonotype was recorded once. This chain links TRBV28 with TRBJ1-3; possibly TRBD1 for D (5 bases). The length of the CDR3 is 18 residues. Germline V CDR1 and CDR2: MDHEN, SYDVKM. Trimming took off 5 bases at V and 0 bases at J, with 20 bases between the two ends. CDR3 sequence: CASSLLRQTTFSGNTIYF. The CDR3 DNA sequence: TGTGCCAGCAGTCTCCTTCGACAGACCACTTTCTCTGGAAACACCATATATTTT. Variable domain in full (rest from reference TRBV28 and TRBJ1-3): DVKVTQSSRYLVKRTGEKVFLECVQDMDHENMFWYRQDPGLGLRLIYFSYDVKMKEKGDIPEGYSVSREKKERFSLILESASTNQTSMYLCASSLLRQTTFSGNTIYFGEGSWLTVV.

The chain joins TRBV4-2 to TRBJ2-3; TRBD2 matches 7 bases. CDR1 LGHNA and CDR2 YNFKEQ come from the germline V gene. The CDR3 covers 15 residues. The ends lost 0 bases at V and 14 bases at J; junction bases unmatched: 14. CDR3 coding DNA: TGTGCCAGCAGCCAAGAAGGCGCTAGCGGCACTCCCCGGTATTTT. Translating it yields CASSQEGASGTPRYF.

The chain employs TRBV14 and TRBJ2-1; TRBD1 is a possible D gene (6 bases). Germline V lookup: CDR1 SGHDN, CDR2 FVKESK. The CDR3 totals 13 residues. V lost 5 bases, J lost 4 bases, and 9 bases lay in between. CDR3 coding DNA: TGTGCCAGCAGCAGGACAGAGTACAATGAGCAGTTCTTC. Its protein is CASSRTEYNEQFF.

This clonotype has just a few counts. The chain combines TRBV14 with TRBJ1-1; D gene uncertain. Germline V gene sequence: CDR1 SGHDN, CDR2 FVKESK. CDR3 length: 14 amino acids. Trimming pared 2 bases from V and 0 bases from J, leaving 7 bases between. The CDR3: CASSQPGMNTEAFF. The CDR3 region has the DNA TGTGCCAGCAGCCAACCGGGAATGAACACTGAAGCTTTCTTT.

This rearrangement joins TRBV20-1 to TRBJ2-5; D is unresolved. The better agreement between TRBJ2-7 and the DNA end casts doubt on the J call. CDR1 DFQATT and CDR2 SNEGSKA come from the germline V gene (reference sequence). The CDR3 totals 14 residues. CDR3 region: CSAPLPLIKYEQYF. The CDR3 region has the DNA TGCAGTGCCCCTCTCCCTCTTATAAAATACGAGCAGTACTTC.

The chain couples TRBV12-3 or TRBV12-4 to TRBJ2-3, with D possibly TRBD1 on 6 matching bases. The CDR3 runs 14 residues. V dropped 4 bases and J dropped 0 bases, with 8 bases sitting between them. The CDR3 DNA is TGTGCCAGCAGTTCACAGGGAAGCACAGATACGCAGTATTTT. Encoded protein: CASSSQGSTDTQYF.

Regarding this clonotype: The junction shows a germline mismatch at one end, possibly a read error. This CDR3 is CASSDRVLSGADVLTF. CDR3 in DNA: TGCGCCAGCAGTGATCGCGTGCTCTCTGGGGCCGACGTCCTGACTTTC. V gene TRBV10-2 combines with J gene TRBJ2-6; a weak D match, TRBD1 (5 bases). Germline V gene sequence: CDR1 WSHSY, CDR2 SAAADI. CDR3 length equals 16 residues.

The genes are TRBV7-8 and TRBJ1-1; no clear D gene. CDR1 SGHVS and CDR2 FQNEAQ come from the germline V gene. The CDR3 totals 14 residues. With 1 base removed from V and 4 bases from J, the gap between germline ends came to 10 bases. This CDR3 is CASSLEGISTEAFF. The CDR3 coding sequence is TGTGCCAGCAGCTTAGAAGGGATTAGCACTGAAGCTTTCTTT.

In its sample, this clonotype was seen a few times. This chain joins TRBV27 and TRBJ2-5; TRBD1 matches 8 bases. The CDR3 is made up of 16 amino acids. The J segment lost 2 bases and the V segment lost 0 bases, leaving 5 bases of the junction unmatched. Germline-derived CDR1 and CDR2 are MNHEY and SMNVEV (reference sequence). The CDR3 coding sequence is TGTGCCAGCAGTTTATCAAGACAGGGGTATCAAGAGACCCAGTACTTC. This gives the protein CASSLSRQGYQETQYF.

The J gene is TRBJ2-5, the V gene TRBV30; 10 nucleotides match TRBD2. CDR3 length equals 15 residues. With V trimmed by 2 bases and J by 4 bases, 7 bases remained unmatched. Germline loops: CDR1 GTSNPN, CDR2 SVGIG (reference sequence). CDR3 sequence (DNA): TGTGCCTGGAGTCCGCGAGCGGGAGGGCCAGAGACCCAGTACTTC. It specifies CAWSPRAGGPETQYF.

In the case of this clonotype: A much larger clone lies one base from this, so it may be a read error. The rearrangement joins TRBV6-2 or TRBV6-3 to TRBJ2-1; D remains unclear. Germline lookup yields CDR1 MNHEY and CDR2 SVGEGT. Trimming pared 7 bases from V and 10 bases from J, leaving 20 bases between. There are 14 residues in the CDR3. The CDR3 is CASTSWAGSYEQFF. As DNA, the CDR3 is TGTGCCAGCACATCATGGGCAGGTTCTTACGAGCAGTTCTTC.

A few counts support this clonotype. V usage is TRBV7-2 and J usage is TRBJ2-5; D gene unclear. The CDR3 length is 15 residues. Trimming left V 7 bases short and J 2 bases short, with 17 bases between. The V gene's germline CDR1 is SGHTA and CDR2 FQGNSA. Written as DNA, the CDR3 is TGTGCCAGCACCAAAAACGGAAATTCACAAGAGACCCAGTACTTC. The encoded protein is CASTKNGNSQETQYF.